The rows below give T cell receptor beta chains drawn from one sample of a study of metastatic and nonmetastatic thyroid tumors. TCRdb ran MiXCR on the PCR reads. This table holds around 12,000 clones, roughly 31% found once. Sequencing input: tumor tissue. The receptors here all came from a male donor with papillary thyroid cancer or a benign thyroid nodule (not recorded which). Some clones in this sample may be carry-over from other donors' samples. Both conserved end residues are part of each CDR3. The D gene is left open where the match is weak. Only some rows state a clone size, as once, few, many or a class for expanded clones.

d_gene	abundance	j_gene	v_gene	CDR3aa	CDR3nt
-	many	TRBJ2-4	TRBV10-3	CAISEGGIQYF	TGTGCCATCAGTGAAGGGGGCATTCAGTACTTC
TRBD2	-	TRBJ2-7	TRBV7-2	CASSSSGGWYEQYF	TGTGCCAGCAGCTCAAGCGGGGGCTGGTACGAGCAGTACTTC
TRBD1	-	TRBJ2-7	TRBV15	CATSRDRGVGEQYF	TGTGCCACCAGCAGGGACAGGGGGGTGGGGGAGCAGTACTTC
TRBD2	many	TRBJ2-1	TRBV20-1	CSAPRGENNEQFF	TGCAGTGCCCCTCGGGGGGAAAACAATGAGCAGTTCTTC
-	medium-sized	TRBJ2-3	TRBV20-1	CSARVRAGGRDTQYF	TGCAGTGCTAGGGTGCGAGCGGGTGGTAGAGATACGCAGTATTTT
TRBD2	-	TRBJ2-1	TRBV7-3	CASSPRAAGGLGQFF	TGTGCCAGCAGCCCCCGGGCAGCGGGAGGCCTCGGGCAGTTCTTC
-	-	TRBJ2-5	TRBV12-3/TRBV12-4	CASSLRYQETQYF	TGTGCCAGCAGTTTGCGGTACCAAGAGACCCAGTACTTC
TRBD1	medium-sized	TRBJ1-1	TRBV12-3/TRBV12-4	CASRLEGANEAFF	TGTGCCAGCAGGTTGGAGGGGGCTAATGAAGCTTTCTTT
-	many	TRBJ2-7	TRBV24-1	CATSTGESYEQYF	TGTGCCACCAGTACGGGGGAGTCCTACGAGCAGTACTTC
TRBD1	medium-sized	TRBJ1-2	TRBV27	CASSLRDSSYGYTF	TGTGCCAGCAGCCTAAGGGACAGTAGCTATGGCTACACCTTC
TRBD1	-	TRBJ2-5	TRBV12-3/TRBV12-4	CASRDRGQETQYF	TGTGCCAGCAGGGACAGGGGCCAAGAGACCCAGTACTTC
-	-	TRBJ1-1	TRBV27	CPSSHRTVSFTEAFF	TGTCCCAGCAGTCACCGGACAGTCAGTTTCACTGAAGCTTTCTTT
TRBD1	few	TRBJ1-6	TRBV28	CASSSPEGANSPLHF	TGTGCCAGCAGTTCCCCGGAGGGGGCCAATTCACCCCTCCACTTT
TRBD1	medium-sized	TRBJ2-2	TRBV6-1	CASSRRITGGPGELFF	TGTGCCAGCAGCCGCCGAATAACAGGGGGCCCCGGGGAGCTGTTTTTT
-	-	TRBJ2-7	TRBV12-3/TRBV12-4	CASSRDSGEQYF	TGTGCCAGCTCAAGGGATTCGGGGGAGCAGTACTTC